The rows below give T cell receptor beta chains drawn from one sample of a study of cytomegalovirus exposure and HLA in healthy donors. Libraries were prepared by immunoSEQ multiplex PCR; TCRdb keeps only in-frame clonotypes and omits some of them. The table has approximately 88,000 clones, around 96% seen once. What was sequenced was PBMCs. The source is a young woman in good health and CMV-seronegative. The CDR3 runs from the conserved cysteine through the conserved F or W. A D gene is named only where the DNA matches it firmly. Clone sizes are given selectively: once, few, many, or a class where the clone is expanded.

V	D	J	size	CDR3	DNA
TRBV25-1	TRBD2	TRBJ2-7	-	CASSETSGRALGSREQYF	TGTGCCAGCAGTGAAACTAGCGGGAGGGCCCTCGGGTCGCGCGAGCAGTACTTC
TRBV30	-	TRBJ2-3	-	CAWSNGITDTQYF	TGTGCCTGGAGTAACGGGATAACAGATACGCAGTATTTT
TRBV7-6	-	TRBJ2-1	-	CASSDRQGEAGGISNEQFF	TGTGCCAGCAGCGACCGACAGGGGGAGGCGGGAGGTATTTCCAATGAGCAGTTCTTC
TRBV5-6	TRBD2	TRBJ2-7	-	CASSSTGLAGRLVYF	TGTGCCAGCAGCTCCACGGGACTAGCGGGAAGGTTGGTGTACTTC
TRBV10-2	TRBD1	TRBJ1-5	-	CASRGQGTQPQHF	TGCGCCAGCAGAGGACAGGGGACTCAGCCCCAGCATTTT
TRBV7-8	TRBD1	TRBJ2-7	-	CASSLLRAGGAYEQYF	TGTGCCAGCAGCCTCCTTCGGGCAGGGGGCGCGTATGAGCAGTACTTC
TRBV10-3	TRBD2	TRBJ2-7	-	CAISGEGNSVYEQYF	TGTGCCATCAGTGGGGAGGGGAACTCCGTCTACGAGCAGTACTTC
TRBV19	-	TRBJ2-2	-	CASSDTGELFF	TGTGCCAGTAGCGACACCGGGGAGCTGTTTTTT
TRBV5-1	-	TRBJ1-2	-	CASSLGAGYESYTF	TGCGCCAGCAGCTTGGGGGCAGGGTATGAAAGCTACACCTTC
TRBV19	TRBD1	TRBJ2-7	-	CASSIEGQTDPYF	TGTGCCAGTAGTATAGAGGGACAGACGGACCCGTACTTC
TRBV4-2	TRBD2	TRBJ2-7	-	CASSQDWRTSGISMREQYF	TGTGCCAGCAGCCAAGATTGGCGGACTAGCGGGATCTCTATGCGGGAGCAGTACTTC
TRBV7-9	-	TRBJ2-7	-	CASSLLGHGEQYF	TGTGCCAGCAGCTTGCTAGGACACGGCGAGCAGTACTTC
TRBV29-1	TRBD1	TRBJ1-4	-	CSVRTGSNEKLFF	TGCAGCGTCAGGACAGGGAGTAATGAAAAACTGTTTTTT
TRBV6-5	-	TRBJ2-7	-	CASSDMVSRYF	TGTGCCAGCAGCGACATGGTTTCAAGGTACTTC
TRBV5-5	-	TRBJ1-2	-	CASSLNRQGGYTF	TGTGCCAGCAGCCTTAACAGGCAAGGGGGCTACACCTTC
TRBV9	-	TRBJ2-5	-	CASSVASDPVQTQYF	TGTGCCAGCAGCGTAGCTAGCGACCCGGTGCAGACCCAGTACTTC
TRBV19	TRBD1	TRBJ2-3	-	CASRDRVGPDTQYF	TGTGCCAGTAGGGACAGGGTAGGTCCAGATACGCAGTATTTT
TRBV10-2	TRBD2	TRBJ2-5	-	CASSGLAEETQYF	TGCGCCAGCAGCGGACTAGCGGAAGAGACCCAGTACTTC
TRBV5-1	TRBD1	TRBJ2-7	-	CASSFDRATYEQYF	TGCGCCAGCAGCTTCGACAGGGCGACCTACGAGCAGTACTTC
TRBV6-1	-	TRBJ2-5	-	CASNYRELGVETQYF	TGTGCCAGCAATTATAGGGAGCTTGGGGTAGAGACCCAGTACTTC
TRBV13	TRBD2	TRBJ2-1	-	CASSGPGLAGGNEQFF	TGTGCCAGCAGCGGACCGGGACTAGCGGGGGGCAATGAGCAGTTCTTC
TRBV7-6	TRBD1	TRBJ1-5	-	CASSRGKSRGLYQPQHF	TGTGCCAGCAGCCGGGGAAAATCCAGGGGGCTCTATCAGCCCCAGCATTTT
TRBV30	-	TRBJ1-1	-	CAWSHAQGTEAFF	TGTGCCTGGAGCCACGCCCAGGGCACTGAAGCTTTCTTT
TRBV28	-	TRBJ2-7	once	CASSATGGTILSYEQYF	TGTGCCAGCAGTGCGACAGGAGGGACTATCCTTTCCTACGAGCAGTACTTC
TRBV4-1	TRBD2	TRBJ2-3	-	CASSRGTRPDTQYF	TGCGCCAGCAGCCGGGGGACTAGACCAGATACGCAGTATTTT
TRBV5-1	TRBD2	TRBJ2-1	-	CASSSGTSLNNEQFF	TGCGCCAGCAGCTCCGGGACTAGCCTTAACAATGAGCAGTTCTTC
TRBV19	TRBD1	TRBJ2-1	-	CASSRKEAGGNEQFF	TGTGCCAGTAGCCGAAAGGAGGCAGGGGGCAATGAGCAGTTCTTC
TRBV2	TRBD1	TRBJ1-1	-	CASSATGNTEAFF	TGTGCCAGCAGTGCGACAGGGAATACTGAAGCTTTCTTT
TRBV2	TRBD1	TRBJ2-1	-	CASRGTGDYNEQFF	TGTGCCAGCAGGGGGACAGGGGACTACAATGAGCAGTTCTTC
TRBV18	-	TRBJ1-2	-	CASSPEPRGYGYTF	TGTGCCAGCTCACCAGAACCTCGGGGCTATGGCTACACCTTC
TRBV2	-	TRBJ2-5	-	CASSERGAGTSQETQYF	TGTGCCAGCAGTGAAAGGGGTGCCGGGACTTCACAAGAGACCCAGTACTTC
TRBV2	-	TRBJ1-1	-	CASRESWGDTEAFF	TGTGCCAGCAGGGAAAGTTGGGGGGACACTGAAGCTTTCTTT
TRBV2	-	TRBJ1-5	-	CASSDLGEVKPQHF	TGTGCCAGCAGTGACCTGGGAGAAGTGAAGCCCCAGCATTTT
TRBV7-6	-	TRBJ1-2	-	CASSSDSYGYTF	TGTGCCAGCAGCTCGGACAGCTATGGCTACACCTTC
TRBV6-5	-	TRBJ1-2	-	CASSYHQGTYGYTF	TGTGCCAGCAGTTACCACCAGGGGACCTATGGCTACACCTTC
TRBV4-1	-	TRBJ1-5	-	CASSQEGSGFKDQPQHF	TGCGCCAGCAGCCAAGAGGGGTCAGGGTTCAAGGATCAGCCCCAGCATTTT
TRBV21-1	-	TRBJ1-2	few	CASSKESRGGYTF	TGTGCCAGCAGCAAAGAGTCTCGGGGAGGCTACACCTTC
TRBV9	-	TRBJ2-7	-	CASSVGDSSYEQYF	TGTGCCAGCAGCGTAGGGGACTCCAGCTACGAGCAGTACTTC
TRBV5-4	-	TRBJ1-6	-	CASSFGDDNSPLHF	TGTGCCAGCAGCTTTGGAGATGATAATTCACCCCTCCACTTT
TRBV2	TRBD2	TRBJ2-7	once	CASSVYPREVSYEQYF	TGTGCCAGCAGTGTTTACCCGCGGGAGGTCTCCTACGAGCAGTACTTC
TRBV30	-	TRBJ1-1	-	CAWMRLRIENTEAFF	TGTGCCTGGATGAGGCTCCGGATAGAGAACACTGAAGCTTTCTTT
TRBV4-1	-	TRBJ2-2	-	CASSQVPGRVTGELFF	TGCGCCAGCAGCCAAGTCCCCGGCAGGGTCACCGGGGAGCTGTTTTTT
TRBV2	-	TRBJ1-5	once	CASKKWEAGNQPQHF	TGTGCCAGCAAAAAATGGGAGGCAGGAAATCAGCCCCAGCATTTT
TRBV10-3	-	TRBJ1-1	-	CAISESAGMNTEAFF	TGTGCCATCAGTGAGTCGGCAGGGATGAACACTGAAGCTTTCTTT
TRBV29-1	TRBD2	TRBJ2-1	-	CSLTLGLAGDEQFF	TGCAGCCTAACTTTGGGACTAGCGGGAGATGAGCAGTTCTTC
TRBV2	-	TRBJ2-1	-	CASSGEARGDEQFF	TGTGCCAGCAGCGGCGAAGCCAGGGGGGATGAGCAGTTCTTC
TRBV4-2	-	TRBJ2-2	-	CASSQVRYLERTGELFF	TGTGCCAGCAGCCAAGTTCGATACCTAGAACGCACCGGGGAGCTGTTTTTT